This TCR beta chain appears in the sequencing data of a study of cytomegalovirus exposure and HLA in healthy donors. Findings and limits, study-wide: Sequencing likely caused a cluster of highly shared sequence variants.

Worth noting for this clone: Its antigen is as yet unknown.

PCR was performed using 60 Vbeta and 13 Jbeta primers. Profiled with immunoSEQ multiplex PCR; TCRdb holds only in-frame clones, not every one. The sample has some 150,000 clones; 70% to 90% are singletons. This clonotype was obtained from a middle-aged man in good health and CMV-seronegative. Sample: PBMCs.

This chain's CDR3 is CASSPLLDSSYEQYF. DNA for the CDR3: TGTGCCAGCTCACCTCTACTCGACAGCTCCTACGAGCAGTACTTC. The rearrangement uses TRBV18 and TRBJ2-7; D is possibly TRBD1 (5 bases). The CDR3 runs 15 residues. The V end lost 3 bases, the J end lost 0 bases, and 12 bases lay between the germline ends. CDR1 and CDR2 from the germline V gene are KGHSH and LQKENI.